Listed here are 29 T cell receptor beta chains from one sample, sequenced in a study of T cell responses to AZD1222 COVID-19 vaccine. This table comes from immunoSEQ multiplex PCR, and its TCRdb copy is limited to in-frame clones, with some not included. The sample carries 95,000 to 150,000 clones, 88% recorded once. Sequenced here: peripheral blood, sampled on day 0 of AZD1222 vaccination. Receptors were obtained from an adult in good health.

The genes are TRBV14 and TRBJ2-3, with 9 bases that match TRBD2. The CDR3 spans 17 residues. CDR1 is SGHDN, CDR2 FVKESK, per germline. V dropped 5 bases and J dropped 0; count of bases not matched to a gene: 9. CDR3 DNA: TGTGCCAGCAGCACTCTTCGACTAGCGGAGAGCACAGATACGCAGTATTTT. It encodes CASSTLRLAESTDTQYF.

The chain has TRBV24-1 and TRBJ2-6; unclear D gene. The V gene's germline CDR1 is KGHDR and CDR2 SFDVKD. V lost 5 bases and J lost 3, with 7 bases in between. The CDR3 spans 14 residues. The CDR3 nucleotides read TGTGCCACCAGTGTGGGATTTGGGGCCAACGTCCTGACTTTC. Translation: CATSVGFGANVLTF.

The chain couples TRBV11-2 to TRBJ2-7, with 8 bases matching TRBD1. The CDR3 has 15 residues. Looked up from germline, CDR1 is SGHAT and CDR2 is FQNNGV. The V segment lost 5 bases and the J segment 6 bases; nucleotides outside the gene matches: 12. The CDR3: CASSPGGRYPLEQYF. The CDR3 nucleotides are TGTGCCAGCAGCCCAGGGGGCAGGTATCCTCTCGAGCAGTACTTC. The entire variable domain, with the rest obtained from reference TRBV11-2 and TRBJ2-7, is as follows: EAGVAQSPRYKIIEKRQSVAFWCNPISGHATLYWYQQILGQGPKLLIQFQNNGVVDDSQLPKDRFSAERLKGVDSTLKIQPAKLEDSAVYLCASSPGGRYPLEQYFGPGTRLTVT.

The rearrangement links TRBV5-8 to TRBJ2-7; D remains ambiguous. V lost 0 bases and J 3 bases, leaving 4 bases between the germline ends. Germline V gene sequence: CDR1 SGHTS, CDR2 YDEGEE. The CDR3 runs 12 residues. The DNA for the CDR3 is TGTGCCAGCAGCTTGGACCACTACGAGCAGTACTTC. Its translation: CASSLDHYEQYF.

Comment on this clone: Other DNA variants within this sample encode the same CDR3. The chain employs TRBV5-1 and TRBJ2-1; no firm D call. Trimming cost V 0 bases and J 8 bases, with 6 bases left between them. CDR3 size: 12 residues. Germline lookup yields CDR1 SGHRS and CDR2 YFSETQ. The CDR3 DNA sequence: TGCGCCAGCAGCTTGGAGGGCTATGAGCAGTTCTTC. It encodes CASSLEGYEQFF.

The rearrangement joins TRBV28 to TRBJ1-4, with D uncertain. The CDR3 has 12 amino acids. CDR1 and CDR2 (germline): MDHEN, SYDVKM. V was cut by 5 bases and J by 17 bases, with 18 bases left in between. In DNA, the CDR3 is TGTGCCAGCAGTGACAATGGATTGAGTTCATTTTTT. Its protein product is CASSDNGLSSFF. The full variable domain, rest sourced from reference TRBV28 and TRBJ1-4, is DVKVTQSSRYLVKRTGEKVFLECVQDMDHENMFWYRQDPGLGLRLIYFSYDVKMKEKGDIPEGYSVSREKKERFSLILESASTNQTSMYLCASSDNGLSSFFGSGTQLSVL.

This chain uses TRBV19 with TRBJ1-1; 8 bases agree with TRBD1. The CDR3 totals 14 residues. Germline V CDR1 and CDR2: LNHDA, SQIVND (reference sequence). V gave up 7 bases and J gave up 1 base; unmatched junction bases: 5. CDR3 nucleotides: TGTGCCAGTACCTGGGACAGGCGGAACACTGAAGCTTTCTTT. Protein sequence: CASTWDRRNTEAFF.

The V call is TRBV5-6, the J call TRBJ2-7; no clear D gene. The CDR3 is 12 amino acids. Germline CDR1 and CDR2: SGHDT and YYEEEE. Trimming took off 0 bases at V and 3 bases at J, with 4 bases between the two ends. The CDR3 coding sequence is TGTGCCAGCAGCTTGGGGGTCTACGAGCAGTACTTC. It is translated as CASSLGVYEQYF.

The chain recombines TRBV5-1 with TRBJ2-1; 16 bases map to TRBD2. Germline CDR1 and CDR2: SGHRS and YFSETQ. V trimming: 3 bases; J trimming: 6 bases; junction bases outside the gene matches: 9. The CDR3 consists of 18 residues. DNA for the CDR3: TGCGCCAGCAGCTCGAACCCGGGACTAGCGGGAGGGGGCAATGAGCAGTTCTTC. Encoded protein: CASSSNPGLAGGGNEQFF.

The chain joins TRBV14 to TRBJ2-7, with D possibly TRBD2 on 6 matching bases. Between the trimmed V and J ends, which lost 6 bases and 3 bases, there was a span of 18 bases. Germline-derived CDR1 and CDR2 are SGHDN and FVKESK. This CDR3 spans 15 amino acids. CDR3 nucleotides: TGTGCCAGCAGTCTAGCCGACGGGAGAGGCTACGAGCAGTACTTC. This sequence encodes CASSLADGRGYEQYF.

J is TRBJ2-7 and V is TRBV5-1; unclear D gene. CDR3 length: 12 residues. Trimming stripped 0 bases from V and 7 bases from J, with 8 bases between. In germline, CDR1 is SGHRS, CDR2 YFSETQ. The CDR3 bases are TGCGCCAGCAGCTTGGGACCTCGGGAGCAGTACTTC. Its protein product is CASSLGPREQYF.

V is TRBV30 and J is TRBJ1-2, with no clear D. The CDR3 totals 14 residues. Looked up from germline, CDR1 is GTSNPN and CDR2 is SVGIG (reference sequence). Deletions cut 1 base from V and 4 bases from J, with 13 bases between. CDR3 sequence (DNA): TGTGCCTGGAGTGCTCGCTCCAGGAGCTATGGCTACACCTTC. It specifies CAWSARSRSYGYTF.

V and J are TRBV11-2 and TRBJ2-1; 8 nucleotides align to TRBD2. This CDR3 is built from 17 residues. The ends lost 2 bases at V and 6 bases at J; junction bases unmatched: 12. Germline-derived CDR1 and CDR2 are SGHAT and FQNNGV. The CDR3 loop is CASSLRGASGPVNEQFF. The CDR3 bases are TGTGCCAGCAGCTTACGAGGAGCTAGCGGGCCTGTCAATGAGCAGTTCTTC.

This clone is classed as medium-sized. The rearrangement joins TRBV6-5 to TRBJ1-5, with D hard to call. The CDR3 has 16 residues. Per the germline V gene, CDR1 is MNHEY and CDR2 is SVGAGI. Between the trimmed V and J ends, which lost 4 bases and 0 bases, there was a span of 13 bases. CDR3 in DNA: TGTGCCAGCAGTTCGGGTACGCCCGATAGCAATCAGCCCCAGCATTTT. Translation gives CASSSGTPDSNQPQHF.

The table lists this clone with a count of one. The CDR3 region has the DNA TGTGCCAGCAGCACTCATCCCGCGACAGGACAAGCTTTCTTT. Amino acids: CASSTHPATGQAFF. The chain employs TRBV7-3 and TRBJ1-1; tentative D call: TRBD1 (6 bases). The germline CDR1 and CDR2 sequences are SGHTA and FQGTGA. This CDR3 region has 14 residues. With 5 bases removed from V and 9 bases from J, the gap between germline ends came to 19 bases.

The chain is built from TRBV15 and TRBJ1-5; no reliable D call. The CDR3 runs to 13 residues. In germline, CDR1 is LNHNV, CDR2 YYDKDF (reference sequence). Trimming stripped 9 bases from V and 5 bases from J, with 14 bases between. CDR3 sequence reads: CATGRSLYQPQHF. CDR3 sequence (DNA): TGTGCCACTGGACGGAGCCTGTATCAGCCCCAGCATTTT.

The genes are TRBV5-1 and TRBJ2-3, with 7 bases fitting TRBD2. The germline V gene encodes CDR1 SGHRS and CDR2 YFSETQ. This CDR3 region has 13 residues. The V segment lost 1 base and the J segment 9 bases; nucleotides outside the gene matches: 5. DNA for the CDR3: TGCGCCAGCAGCTTGCTAGGGAGGGTAACGCAGTATTTT. Its protein is CASSLLGRVTQYF.

V gene TRBV9 combines with J gene TRBJ2-1, with 14 bases identical to TRBD2. V was pared by 4 bases and J by 8 bases, with 8 bases of the junction left unmatched. The CDR3 consists of 16 residues. The germline V gene has CDR1 SGDLS and CDR2 YYNGEE. CDR3 sequence reads: CASSPRLAGGVDEQFF. The CDR3 coding sequence is TGTGCCAGCAGCCCTCGACTAGCGGGAGGGGTCGATGAGCAGTTCTTC.

This clone was observed a single time. The same CDR3 is also encoded by other DNA sequences in this sample. The chain has TRBV9 and TRBJ2-7, with D unclear. V lost 0 bases to trimming and J lost 2 bases, with 6 bases between them. Germline loops: CDR1 SGDLS, CDR2 YYNGEE. CDR3 length: 13 residues. The CDR3 coding sequence is TGTGCCAGCAGCGTAGCACCTACCTACGAGCAGTACTTC. This encodes CASSVAPTYEQYF.

This clone appeared a single time. J is TRBJ1-4 and V is TRBV7-3; D is unclear. The CDR3 runs 13 residues. V gave up 3 bases and J gave up 8 bases, with 10 bases separating them. Germline V gene lookup returns CDR1 SGHTA and CDR2 FQGTGA. The CDR3 DNA reads as TGTGCCAGCAGCTTGGGATTTGGCGAAAAACTGTTTTTT. Its protein product is CASSLGFGEKLFF.

The J gene is TRBJ2-2, the V gene TRBV11-2, with D perhaps being TRBD1 or TRBD2 (5 bases each). The V end lost 5 bases, the J end lost 8 bases, and 15 bases lay between the germline ends. The CDR3 extends over 14 amino acids. CDR1 and CDR2 from the germline V gene are SGHAT and FQNNGV. The CDR3 DNA reads as TGTGCCAGCAGCCCAGACAGTGGAGGAGGGGAGCTGTTTTTT. Amino acid sequence: CASSPDSGGGELFF. The full variable domain, its missing parts supplied by reference TRBV11-2 and TRBJ2-2, is EAGVAQSPRYKIIEKRQSVAFWCNPISGHATLYWYQQILGQGPKLLIQFQNNGVVDDSQLPKDRFSAERLKGVDSTLKIQPAKLEDSAVYLCASSPDSGGGELFFGEGSRLTVL.

The rearrangement uses TRBV7-8 and TRBJ2-7; unclear D gene. This CDR3 has 15 amino acids. The germline gives CDR1 SGHVS, CDR2 FQNEAQ. V lost 0 bases and J 0 bases, leaving 9 bases between the germline ends. The CDR3 loop is CASSLAQGNSYEQYF. CDR3 bases: TGTGCCAGCAGCTTAGCGCAAGGTAACTCCTACGAGCAGTACTTC.

The chain is built from TRBV5-1 and TRBJ2-3; D call uncertain. The germline V and J ends were trimmed by 2 bases and 6 bases, with 13 bases remaining between them. Per germline, CDR1 SGHRS and CDR2 YFSETQ. The CDR3 is made up of 14 amino acids. DNA of the CDR3: TGCGCCAGCAGCTTCTCTCCCGCCCCCGATACGCAGTATTTT. Protein: CASSFSPAPDTQYF.

The chain uses TRBV28 and TRBJ1-1, with D uncertain. This CDR3 spans 11 amino acids. V was trimmed by 8 bases and J by 1 base, leaving 5 bases between them. In germline, CDR1 is MDHEN, CDR2 SYDVKM. CDR3: CASGRNTEAFF. The CDR3 nucleotides are TGTGCCAGCGGGAGGAACACTGAAGCTTTCTTT.

The chain uses TRBV30 and TRBJ2-2, with TRBD1 identical over 10 bases. The V and J ends lost 2 bases and 5 bases, in that order; junction bases with no gene match: 5. Germline V CDR1 and CDR2: GTSNPN, SVGIG (reference sequence). The CDR3 sequence is 15 residues long. CDR3 in DNA: TGTGCCTGGAGTTCCGACAGGGGGCGTACCGGGGAGCTGTTTTTT. Amino acid sequence: CAWSSDRGRTGELFF.

The chain carries TRBV28 and TRBJ2-2; D remains ambiguous. The CDR3 is made up of 16 amino acids. CDR1 and CDR2 (germline): MDHEN, SYDVKM. V was cut by 5 bases and J by 1 base, with 14 bases left in between. CDR3 nucleotides: TGTGCCAGCAGTCCGATACTGGTTATGAACACCGGGGAGCTGTTTTTT. Its translation: CASSPILVMNTGELFF.

The chain couples TRBV3-1 (or the pseudogene TRBV3-2) to TRBJ2-3; TRBD2 matches at 8 bases. The CDR3 extends over 13 amino acids. Germline V gene sequence: CDR1 LGHDT, CDR2 YNNKEL (reference sequence). V shed 4 bases, J shed 5 bases, and the junction held 2 bases outside the gene matches. In DNA, the CDR3 is TGTGCCAGCAGCCTAAGCGGGAGAGATACGCAGTATTTT. Its translation: CASSLSGRDTQYF.

The chain carries TRBV28 and TRBJ1-3; D is ambiguous. CDR1 MDHEN and CDR2 SYDVKM come from the germline V gene. CDR3 size: 14 residues. Trimming cost V 3 bases and J 5 bases, with 11 bases left between them. The CDR3 sequence is CASSFSGPRNTIYF. The CDR3 DNA reads as TGTGCCAGCAGTTTCTCGGGTCCCAGAAACACCATATATTTT.

The chain couples TRBV3-1 (or the pseudogene TRBV3-2) to TRBJ2-1; 9 nucleotides align to TRBD1. Germline lookup yields CDR1 LGHDT and CDR2 YNNKEL (reference sequence). The CDR3 consists of 15 residues. V was clipped by 1 base and J by 7 bases; unmatched bases: 5. The CDR3 region has the DNA TGTGCCAGCAGCCAAGTGGAGACAGGGGGGAATGAGCAGTTCTTC. Its protein is CASSQVETGGNEQFF.